This is a list of T cell receptor beta chains from one sample in a study of shared clonotypes between healthy human individuals. TCRdb's copy holds only in-frame clones and misses some; the assay was immunoSEQ multiplex PCR. The table has some 2,100,000 clones, approximately 94% seen once. Material: naive CD8+ T cells from PBMCs. These receptors were obtained from a man younger than 30 in good health. Some clones in this sample may be carry-over from other donors' samples. Both conserved end residues are part of each CDR3. Fields, in order: J gene, V gene, D gene, clone size, CDR3 protein, CDR3 DNA. A D gene is named only where the DNA matches it firmly. Rows give clone size only sometimes, using once, few, many, or a class for an expanded clone.

j_call: TRBJ1-2
v_call: TRBV5-4
d_call: .
clone_size: .
cdr3_aa: CASSPHIGQGLDYGYTF
cdr3_nt: TGTGCCAGCAGCCCCCATATCGGGCAGGGGCTTGACTATGGCTACACCTTC

j_call: TRBJ2-1
v_call: TRBV5-5
d_call: TRBD2
clone_size: once
cdr3_aa: CASSLAWGLAGGNEQFF
cdr3_nt: TGTGCCAGCAGCTTGGCTTGGGGGCTAGCGGGAGGGAATGAGCAGTTCTTC

j_call: TRBJ2-5
v_call: TRBV5-1
d_call: .
clone_size: .
cdr3_aa: CASSETQGPQETQYF
cdr3_nt: TGCGCCAGCAGCGAGACACAGGGCCCCCAAGAGACCCAGTACTTC

j_call: TRBJ1-6
v_call: TRBV9
d_call: TRBD1
clone_size: .
cdr3_aa: CASSEDRPDSPLHF
cdr3_nt: TGTGCCAGCAGCGAGGACAGGCCCGATTCACCCCTCCACTTT

j_call: TRBJ2-1
v_call: TRBV25-1
d_call: TRBD2
clone_size: .
cdr3_aa: CASSESWEGSFF
cdr3_nt: TGTGCCAGCAGTGAATCGTGGGAGGGTTCTTTCTTC

j_call: TRBJ1-4
v_call: TRBV5-1
d_call: TRBD1
clone_size: .
cdr3_aa: CASSSRTGEEKLFF
cdr3_nt: TGCGCCAGCAGCTCCCGGACAGGGGAAGAAAAACTGTTTTTT

j_call: TRBJ2-5
v_call: TRBV6-1
d_call: .
clone_size: .
cdr3_aa: CASSEASGEETQYF
cdr3_nt: TGTGCCAGCAGTGAAGCAAGCGGAGAAGAGACCCAGTACTTC

j_call: TRBJ1-1
v_call: TRBV11-2
d_call: .
clone_size: few
cdr3_aa: CASSLIERRTEAFF
cdr3_nt: TGTGCCAGCAGCTTAATTGAAAGGCGCACTGAAGCTTTCTTT

j_call: TRBJ2-1
v_call: TRBV27
d_call: .
clone_size: once
cdr3_aa: CASSLFGRDNEQFF
cdr3_nt: TGTGCCAGCAGTTTATTCGGGCGGGACAATGAGCAGTTCTTC

j_call: TRBJ2-7
v_call: TRBV28
d_call: TRBD2
clone_size: .
cdr3_aa: CASRTQREGSYEQYF
cdr3_nt: TGTGCCAGCAGAACCCAGCGGGAGGGCTCCTACGAGCAGTACTTC

j_call: TRBJ2-5
v_call: TRBV9
d_call: .
clone_size: once
cdr3_aa: CASSVDTAETQYF
cdr3_nt: TGTGCCAGCAGCGTAGACACGGCTGAGACCCAGTACTTC

j_call: TRBJ2-1
v_call: TRBV6-6
d_call: .
clone_size: .
cdr3_aa: CASSYSAGGYHEQFF
cdr3_nt: TGTGCCAGCAGTTACTCTGCCGGTGGGTACCATGAGCAGTTCTTC

j_call: TRBJ1-2
v_call: TRBV19
d_call: TRBD1
clone_size: .
cdr3_aa: CASLHGDSINYGYTF
cdr3_nt: TGTGCCAGTCTCCATGGGGACAGCATTAACTATGGCTACACCTTC

j_call: TRBJ2-2
v_call: TRBV5-1
d_call: TRBD1
clone_size: .
cdr3_aa: CASSLGRTGNTGELFF
cdr3_nt: TGCGCCAGCAGCTTGGGGAGGACAGGAAACACCGGGGAGCTGTTTTTT

j_call: TRBJ1-1
v_call: TRBV7-9
d_call: .
clone_size: .
cdr3_aa: CASSFAGGGTEAFF
cdr3_nt: TGTGCCAGCAGCTTCGCCGGGGGCGGCACTGAAGCTTTCTTT

j_call: TRBJ2-7
v_call: TRBV25-1
d_call: .
clone_size: .
cdr3_aa: CASSESVGTDTYEQYF
cdr3_nt: TGTGCCAGCAGTGAATCTGTCGGGACGGATACCTACGAGCAGTACTTC

j_call: TRBJ2-1
v_call: TRBV27
d_call: TRBD1
clone_size: .
cdr3_aa: CASRSLSGGLYRLNEQFF
cdr3_nt: TGTGCCAGCAGGTCCCTTTCAGGGGGCCTTTATCGACTCAATGAGCAGTTCTTC

j_call: TRBJ2-7
v_call: TRBV21-1
d_call: .
clone_size: .
cdr3_aa: CASNAATTYEQYF
cdr3_nt: TGTGCCAGCAACGCGGCCACGACCTACGAGCAGTACTTC

j_call: TRBJ2-1
v_call: TRBV15
d_call: .
clone_size: .
cdr3_aa: CATSNIRDNEQFF
cdr3_nt: TGTGCCACCAGCAACATTAGGGACAATGAGCAGTTCTTC

j_call: TRBJ2-1
v_call: TRBV4-1
d_call: .
clone_size: .
cdr3_aa: CASSQDGVAARYDEQFF
cdr3_nt: TGCGCCAGCAGCCAAGATGGAGTAGCGGCCAGATATGATGAGCAGTTCTTC

j_call: TRBJ2-4
v_call: TRBV10-3
d_call: .
clone_size: .
cdr3_aa: CATRGAGPKNIQYF
cdr3_nt: TGTGCCACCCGGGGGGCAGGCCCCAAAAACATTCAGTACTTC

j_call: TRBJ2-3
v_call: TRBV7-9
d_call: .
clone_size: once
cdr3_aa: CASRKGAGLSADTQYF
cdr3_nt: TGTGCCAGCAGAAAGGGAGCCGGCCTTAGCGCAGATACGCAGTATTTT

j_call: TRBJ2-7
v_call: TRBV11-2
d_call: .
clone_size: .
cdr3_aa: CASSLVPGAYEQYF
cdr3_nt: TGTGCCAGCAGCTTAGTTCCGGGGGCGTACGAGCAGTACTTC

j_call: TRBJ2-3
v_call: TRBV7-9
d_call: .
clone_size: .
cdr3_aa: CASSVDFTDTQYF
cdr3_nt: TGTGCCAGCAGCGTAGACTTCACAGATACGCAGTATTTT

j_call: TRBJ1-5
v_call: TRBV28
d_call: .
clone_size: .
cdr3_aa: CASSDTNNQPQHF
cdr3_nt: TGTGCCAGCAGTGACACTAACAATCAGCCCCAGCATTTT

j_call: TRBJ2-7
v_call: TRBV5-1
d_call: .
clone_size: once
cdr3_aa: CASSLVGRSSYEQYF
cdr3_nt: TGCGCCAGCAGCTTGGTCGGACGAAGCTCCTACGAGCAGTACTTC

j_call: TRBJ1-3
v_call: TRBV4-3
d_call: .
clone_size: .
cdr3_aa: CASSQTRAPSGHTIYF
cdr3_nt: TGCGCCAGCAGCCAGACTCGCGCGCCATCGGGGCACACCATATATTTT

j_call: TRBJ2-1
v_call: TRBV11-2
d_call: .
clone_size: .
cdr3_aa: CASSFGIDEPYNEQFF
cdr3_nt: TGTGCCAGCAGCTTCGGTATAGATGAACCCTACAATGAGCAGTTCTTC

j_call: TRBJ2-1
v_call: TRBV25-1
d_call: .
clone_size: .
cdr3_aa: CASMGTYNEQFF
cdr3_nt: TGTGCCAGCATGGGAACCTACAATGAGCAGTTCTTC

j_call: TRBJ2-7
v_call: TRBV6-5
d_call: TRBD2
clone_size: .
cdr3_aa: CASRPGTSGFYEQYF
cdr3_nt: TGTGCCAGCAGGCCCGGGACTAGCGGATTCTACGAGCAGTACTTC

j_call: TRBJ2-1
v_call: TRBV29-1
d_call: .
clone_size: .
cdr3_aa: CSGDGWAGSSYNEQFF
cdr3_nt: TGCAGCGGAGACGGATGGGCGGGTAGCTCCTACAATGAGCAGTTCTTC

j_call: TRBJ2-7
v_call: TRBV7-9
d_call: .
clone_size: .
cdr3_aa: CASSPSSYEQYF
cdr3_nt: TGTGCCAGCAGCCCCAGTTCCTACGAGCAGTACTTC

j_call: TRBJ2-2
v_call: TRBV28
d_call: .
clone_size: .
cdr3_aa: CASSPNSFSFANTGELFF
cdr3_nt: TGTGCCAGCAGTCCTAATAGCTTCTCGTTCGCGAACACCGGGGAGCTGTTTTTT